The entry that follows covers one T cell receptor beta chain sequence. These data belong to a study of blood T cell repertoires in COVID-19. About the research overall: Samples taken during acute and convalescent COVID-19 were collected in the United States, Italy and Spain. PBMCs, B-cell-depleted T cells, or T cells were the source of the cDNA or gDNA that made up the material.

Original methodology: Reference gene primer amplification in the assay estimated nucleated cell counts. Profiling relied on immunoSEQ multiplex PCR, and the TCRdb table lists in-frame clones only, not all of them. V and J calls and clone size follow that table, whereas D and trimming were derived from the DNA. Of hundreds of thousands of clones in the sample, roughly 85% are singletons; the top ten hold 13%. After removal of 6 bases from V and 2 bases from J, the junction contained 4 bases not matched to a gene. Germline loops: CDR1 ENHRY, CDR2 SYGVKD. This CDR3 contains 14 residues. This clonotype was obtained from a human donor in a cohort sampled during active COVID-19. Sequencing was performed on peripheral blood. The V call is TRBV10-3, the J call TRBJ1-2; TRBD1 matches at 9 bases. CDR3 region: CAIRGTGRNYGYTF. The CDR3 nucleotides are TGTGCCATCAGGGGGACAGGGAGAAACTATGGCTACACCTTC.